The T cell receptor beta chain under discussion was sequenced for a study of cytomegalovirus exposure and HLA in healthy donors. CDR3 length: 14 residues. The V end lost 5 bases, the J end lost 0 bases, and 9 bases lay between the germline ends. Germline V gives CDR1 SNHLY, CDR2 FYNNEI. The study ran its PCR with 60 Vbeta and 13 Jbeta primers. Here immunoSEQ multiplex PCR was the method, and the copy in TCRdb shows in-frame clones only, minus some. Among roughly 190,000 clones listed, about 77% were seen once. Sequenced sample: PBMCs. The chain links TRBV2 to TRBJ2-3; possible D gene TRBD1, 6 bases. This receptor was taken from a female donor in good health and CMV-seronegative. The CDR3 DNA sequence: TGTGCCAGCAGTAGGACAGCAAGCACAGATACGCAGTATTTT. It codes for CASSRTASTDTQYF.